This TCR beta chain is from a study of control samples from healthy donors and cancer patients. V was clipped by 2 bases and J by 4 bases; unmatched bases: 3. Germline assignment: CDR1 MNHEY and CDR2 SMNVEV (reference sequence). This CDR3 comprises 16 residues. The protocol was immunoSEQ multiplex PCR, while the TCRdb copy is restricted to in-frame clones and leaves out a portion. The data contain over 100,000 clones, roughly 92% of them singletons. The rearrangement uses TRBV27 and TRBJ2-5, with 14 nucleotides matching TRBD2. This clonotype was obtained from a man younger than 35 in good health. The sequenced sample was blood. Written as DNA, the CDR3 is TGTGCCAGCAGTTTAGGACTAGCGGGGGGTAGAGAGACCCAGTACTTC. It codes for CASSLGLAGGRETQYF.